A selection of T cell receptor beta chains follows, all from one sample in a study of cytomegalovirus exposure and HLA in healthy donors. The data were produced by immunoSEQ multiplex PCR, yet TCRdb's version contains in-frame clones alone and is incomplete. The sample shows 50,000 to 65,000 clones, under 90% of them seen only once. The sample consisted of PBMCs. All receptors come from a woman aged 18-35 years in good health and CMV-seronegative. Each CDR3 is given with its conserved first and last residue. The order of the fields is D gene, J gene, clone size, V gene, CDR3 DNA, CDR3 protein. A D gene is named only where the DNA matches it firmly. The size field is filled for only some rows; it gives once, few, many or a size class.

>TRBD1|TRBJ2-1|.|TRBV19
TGTGCCGGGTCACAGGGGGCGATGGATGAGCAGTTCTTC
CAGSQGAMDEQFF
>TRBD2|TRBJ2-1|.|TRBV29-1
TGCAGCGCCGGGACTAGCGGGCAGAAGTTCTTC
CSAGTSGQKFF
>.|TRBJ2-5|.|TRBV7-8
TGTGCCAGCAGCTTAATAGGAGCAACACAAGAGACCCAGTACTTC
CASSLIGATQETQYF
>TRBD1|TRBJ1-4|.|TRBV29-1
TGCAGCGTTGAAGATCCGGGGACAGGGGGCAGGAAACTGTTTTTT
CSVEDPGTGGRKLFF
>.|TRBJ1-1|.|TRBV5-4
TGTGCCAGCAGCCGTATGGGGGTGGAGGGGAACACTGAAGCTTTCTTT
CASSRMGVEGNTEAFF
>.|TRBJ2-3|.|TRBV7-2
TGTGCTATGAGCGGGAGCACAGATACGCAGTATTTT
CAMSGSTDTQYF
>TRBD1|TRBJ1-1|.|TRBV7-9
TGTGCCAGCAGCTTGGGGACAGGGGCGAACACTGAAGCTTTCTTT
CASSLGTGANTEAFF
>.|TRBJ2-2|.|TRBV5-1
TGCGCCAGCAGCTTGATCTGGGCAGGGAAAGACACCGGGGAGCTGTTTTTT
CASSLIWAGKDTGELFF
>.|TRBJ1-1|.|TRBV7-8
TGTGCCAGCACCCCCAGGGAGGGAAACACTGAAGCTTTCTTT
CASTPREGNTEAFF
>.|TRBJ2-7|.|TRBV7-3
TGTGCCAGCAGCTCCAAACCGTGGACAGCCCGTTCCGACTACGAGCAGTACTTC
CASSSKPWTARSDYEQYF
>TRBD2|TRBJ2-5|once|TRBV6-1
TGTGCCAGCAGTGAGCAGCGGGAGGTCCAAGAGACCCAGTACTTC
CASSEQREVQETQYF
>.|TRBJ1-5|.|TRBV27
TGTGCCAGCAGTTTATGGGCGGGGGCCAATCAGCCCCAGCATTTT
CASSLWAGANQPQHF
>TRBD1|TRBJ1-3|.|TRBV18
TGTGCCAGCTCACCGGGCAGGACAGGGAATTCTGGAAACACCATATATTTT
CASSPGRTGNSGNTIYF
>TRBD1|TRBJ1-1|.|TRBV28
TGTGCCAGCAGTTTCCCAGGGGGCTGGGGAACTGAAGCTTTCTTT
CASSFPGGWGTEAFF
>TRBD2|TRBJ2-7|once|TRBV9
TGTGCCAGCAGCCCCGACGGGACTAGCGTTTCCTACGAGCAGTACTTC
CASSPDGTSVSYEQYF
>.|TRBJ2-1|.|TRBV11-2
TGTGCCAGCAGCTTAGAGAGGATACATGAGCAGTTCTTC
CASSLERIHEQFF
>TRBD1|TRBJ1-2|.|TRBV6-5
TGTGCCAGCAGTTACGAGGGACAGGGGATCGGTGGCTACACCTTC
CASSYEGQGIGGYTF
>TRBD1|TRBJ1-1|.|TRBV30
TGTGCCTGGAAGGAGGACAGGGTGTATGCTTTCTTT
CAWKEDRVYAFF
>TRBD1|TRBJ1-4|few|TRBV27
TGTGCCAGCAGTCTCCGACAGGGTGAGATATCGGAAAAACTGTTTTTT
CASSLRQGEISEKLFF
>.|TRBJ2-7|.|TRBV7-9
TGTGCCAGCAGCTTTGGGGCAGCGTCCTACGAGCAGTACTTC
CASSFGAASYEQYF
>.|TRBJ1-3|.|TRBV4-2
TGTGCCAGCAGCCGCGAGGGTACTGGAAACACCATATATTTT
CASSREGTGNTIYF
>.|TRBJ2-1|few|TRBV6-4
TGTGCCAGCAGTGACTCGGAGTCTAGCAGCTACAATGAGCAGTTCTTC
CASSDSESSSYNEQFF
>.|TRBJ1-1|.|TRBV7-9
TGTGCCAGCAGCTTAGTGCAGGGCGCTGAAGCTTTCTTT
CASSLVQGAEAFF
>TRBD2|TRBJ2-2|.|TRBV19
TGTGCCAGTAGTATTCAGGGACTACCTAACACCGGGGAGCTGTTTTTT
CASSIQGLPNTGELFF
>.|TRBJ2-1|.|TRBV9
TGTGCCAGCAGCACGTGGGGAGCGGTCGGCTCCTACAATGAGCAGTTCTTC
CASSTWGAVGSYNEQFF
>.|TRBJ2-6|.|TRBV6-4
TGTGCCAGCAGTGAGTCGGGGGACTTGAGCTCTGGGGCCAACGTCCTGACTTTC
CASSESGDLSSGANVLTF
>.|TRBJ1-1|once|TRBV9
TGTGCCAGCAGCCCCGGTTCAGGGTTGACTGAAGCTTTCTTT
CASSPGSGLTEAFF
>TRBD2|TRBJ2-2|.|TRBV27
TGTGCCAGCAGTCCCCGGGGGGGCACCGGGGAGCTGTTTTTT
CASSPRGGTGELFF
>TRBD2|TRBJ2-7|.|TRBV15
TGTGCCACCAGCCACGGACTAGATTCGTCCTACGAGCAGTACTTC
CATSHGLDSSYEQYF
>.|TRBJ2-5|.|TRBV10-1
TGCGCCAGCAGTGATTACAGACAAGAGACCCAGTACTTC
CASSDYRQETQYF
>TRBD2|TRBJ2-1|few|TRBV7-3
TGTGCCAGCAGCTTACCAGGTAGCGGGAGCTATGAGCAGTTCTTC
CASSLPGSGSYEQFF
>.|TRBJ1-5|.|TRBV7-3
TGTGCCAGCAGCCCACCCGGGGGGAATCAGCCCCAGCATTTT
CASSPPGGNQPQHF
>TRBD2|TRBJ2-3|.|TRBV11-2
TGTGCCAGCAGCTTTCGCGGGAGAGACACAGATACGCAGTATTTT
CASSFRGRDTDTQYF
>TRBD2|TRBJ2-3|.|TRBV5-1
TGCGCCAGCAGCTTACGGGCGGGAGGGTTAACAGATACGCAGTATTTT
CASSLRAGGLTDTQYF
>.|TRBJ1-1|.|TRBV15
TGTGCCACCAGCACGACCACCGGGACACCAAACACTGAAGCTTTCTTT
CATSTTTGTPNTEAFF
>TRBD2|TRBJ2-2|.|TRBV7-9
TGTTCCAGCAGCTTTTTAGCGGGAGGTTGGGACACCGGGGAGCTGTTTTTT
CSSSFLAGGWDTGELFF
>.|TRBJ1-2|few|TRBV29-1
TGCAGCGCCCAGTATACGTATGGCTACACCTTC
CSAQYTYGYTF
>TRBD2|TRBJ2-5|.|TRBV5-6
TGTGCCAGCAGCTGGGGACTAGCCGGGACCCAGTACTTC
CASSWGLAGTQYF
>.|TRBJ2-6|.|TRBV7-8
TGTGCCAGCAGCTTAGTTGGCTCTGGGGCCAACGGCCTGACTTTC
CASSLVGSGANGLTF
>.|TRBJ2-7|.|TRBV27
TGTGCCAGCAGCCCGTGGAGGACGGACGAGCAGTACTTC
CASSPWRTDEQYF
>.|TRBJ2-2|.|TRBV23-1
TGCGCCAGCAGTCACCCAGCTCACCGACGGGAGAACACCGGGGAGCTGTTTTTT
CASSHPAHRRENTGELFF